These T cell receptor beta chains were read from a single sample in a study of shared clonotypes between healthy human individuals. Clones were sequenced by immunoSEQ multiplex PCR, and TCRdb holds only the in-frame ones, with some missing. Of about half a million clones detected, approximately 79% appear once; the ten largest clones hold 10% to 15%. Sequences were obtained from PBMCs. All receptors derive from a woman between 40 and 50 years old in good health. Some clones in this sample may be carry-over from other donors' samples. The CDR3 runs from the conserved cysteine through the conserved F or W. The order of the fields is CDR3 DNA, CDR3 protein, J gene, D gene, clone size, V gene. A D gene is named only where the DNA matches it firmly. Clone size appears in some rows only: once, few, many, or a class for an expanded clone.

cdr3_nt: TGTGCCAGCAGCCCAATAGCGGGAGGGCCGGTTGAGCAGTTCTTC; cdr3_aa: CASSPIAGGPVEQFF; j_call: TRBJ2-1; d_call: TRBD2; clone_size: .; v_call: TRBV7-3
cdr3_nt: TGTGCCAGCAGCACCCCCTGGGGGCGCAAAGAGGAGACCCAGTACTTC; cdr3_aa: CASSTPWGRKEETQYF; j_call: TRBJ2-5; d_call: .; clone_size: .; v_call: TRBV5-4
cdr3_nt: TGTGCCAGCAGTACTTACGACATGGGCTATTCCGAAGAGCAGTACTTC; cdr3_aa: CASSTYDMGYSEEQYF; j_call: TRBJ2-7; d_call: .; clone_size: .; v_call: TRBV27
cdr3_nt: TGTGCCATCAGAACGGTACAGGGGCGCCACTATGGCTACACCTTC; cdr3_aa: CAIRTVQGRHYGYTF; j_call: TRBJ1-2; d_call: TRBD1; clone_size: .; v_call: TRBV10-3
cdr3_nt: TGCGCCAGCAGCTTGTTCACTAGCGCTAACACCGGGGAGCTGTTTTTT; cdr3_aa: CASSLFTSANTGELFF; j_call: TRBJ2-2; d_call: TRBD2; clone_size: .; v_call: TRBV5-1
cdr3_nt: TGTGCCAGCAGGAGGGGGGAGACCCAGTACTTC; cdr3_aa: CASRRGETQYF; j_call: TRBJ2-5; d_call: .; clone_size: once; v_call: TRBV19
cdr3_nt: TGTGCCAGCAGTGAGCAAGGGGGTACTGAAGCTTTCTTT; cdr3_aa: CASSEQGGTEAFF; j_call: TRBJ1-1; d_call: .; clone_size: few; v_call: TRBV6-4
cdr3_nt: TGCGCCAGCAGCTTGGGACAGGGGAGCTACGAGCAGTACTTC; cdr3_aa: CASSLGQGSYEQYF; j_call: TRBJ2-7; d_call: TRBD1; clone_size: .; v_call: TRBV5-1
cdr3_nt: TGTGCCAGCAGCATTGGGGCAGCGGGGGAGACCCAGTACTTC; cdr3_aa: CASSIGAAGETQYF; j_call: TRBJ2-5; d_call: TRBD2; clone_size: .; v_call: TRBV7-9
cdr3_nt: TGTGCCAGCAGTTTTACCGGGAGAGTTAGCACAGATACGCAGTATTTT; cdr3_aa: CASSFTGRVSTDTQYF; j_call: TRBJ2-3; d_call: .; clone_size: many; v_call: TRBV28
cdr3_nt: TGTGCCAGCAGCTTACCAAAAGGGGGGGACTATGGCTACACCTTC; cdr3_aa: CASSLPKGGDYGYTF; j_call: TRBJ1-2; d_call: .; clone_size: .; v_call: TRBV7-9
cdr3_nt: TGTGCCAGCAGTGAGAGGCCGGTGGGCACCGGGGAGCTGTTTTTT; cdr3_aa: CASSERPVGTGELFF; j_call: TRBJ2-2; d_call: .; clone_size: once; v_call: TRBV2
cdr3_nt: TGTGCCAGCAGCTTCCTAGCGGGAGGGTTGGAGACCCAGTACTTC; cdr3_aa: CASSFLAGGLETQYF; j_call: TRBJ2-5; d_call: TRBD2; clone_size: .; v_call: TRBV7-9
cdr3_nt: TGTGCCAGCAGCTTGACTAGCGGATACAATGAGCAGTTCTTC; cdr3_aa: CASSLTSGYNEQFF; j_call: TRBJ2-1; d_call: TRBD2; clone_size: .; v_call: TRBV5-4
cdr3_nt: TGTGCCAGCAGTTTCCCCCTGCCGAGTGGAGGAGAGACCCAGTACTTC; cdr3_aa: CASSFPLPSGGETQYF; j_call: TRBJ2-5; d_call: .; clone_size: once; v_call: TRBV28
cdr3_nt: TGCGCCAGCGGCCCCCCCGGCAGGGCTGGACGTGGCTACACCTTC; cdr3_aa: CASGPPGRAGRGYTF; j_call: TRBJ1-2; d_call: .; clone_size: .; v_call: TRBV4-1
cdr3_nt: TGTGCCAGCGGGCAGAGCAGGGGGCACGGGGTTCAGTACTTC; cdr3_aa: CASGQSRGHGVQYF; j_call: TRBJ2-4; d_call: TRBD1; clone_size: .; v_call: TRBV11-1